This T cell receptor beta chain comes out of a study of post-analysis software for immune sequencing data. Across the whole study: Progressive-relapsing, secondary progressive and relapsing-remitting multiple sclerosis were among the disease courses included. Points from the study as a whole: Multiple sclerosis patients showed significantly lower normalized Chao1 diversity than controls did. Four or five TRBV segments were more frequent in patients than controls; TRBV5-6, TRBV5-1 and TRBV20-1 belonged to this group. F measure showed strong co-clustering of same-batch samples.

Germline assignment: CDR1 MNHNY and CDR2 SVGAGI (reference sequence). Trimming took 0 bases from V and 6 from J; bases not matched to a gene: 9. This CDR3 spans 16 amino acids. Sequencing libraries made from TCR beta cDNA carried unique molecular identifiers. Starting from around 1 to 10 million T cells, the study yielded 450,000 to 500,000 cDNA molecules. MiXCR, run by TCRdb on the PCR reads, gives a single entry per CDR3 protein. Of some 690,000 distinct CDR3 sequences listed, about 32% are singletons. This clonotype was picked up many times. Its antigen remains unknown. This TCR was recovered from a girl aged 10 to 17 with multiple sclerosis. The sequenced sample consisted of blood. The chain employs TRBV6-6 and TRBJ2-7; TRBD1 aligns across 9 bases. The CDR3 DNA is TGTGCCAGCAGTTACTCGATGCTTGAGACAGGGGGCGAGCAGTACTTC. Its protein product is CASSYSMLETGGEQYF.